The T cell receptor (beta chain) under discussion was sequenced for a study of neurological immune-mediated disorders. At the level of the study: Multiple sclerosis patients numbered 34, of whom roughly 31 were relapsing-remitting and 3 secondary progressive.

General study points: HTLV-1-associated myelopathy led in TCR clonal expansion, while multiple sclerosis ranked lowest, below healthy controls. It was the repertoires of 18 of 34 multiple sclerosis patients that phylogenetic grouping placed in one related-CDR3 cluster, which is a possible signature.

This CDR3 contains 13 residues. The V segment lost 4 bases and the J segment 6 bases; nucleotides outside the gene matches: 6. Germline CDR1 reads DFQATT; CDR2 reads SNEGSKA (reference sequence). The table lists this clonotype with many counts. Its antigen is undetermined. Each CDR3 protein gets one entry after TCRdb re-called the 5' RACE reads with MiXCR. The profile shows approximately 130,000 distinct CDR3 sequences, about 3.4% of them singletons. The specimen sequenced was PBMCs. This sequence was found in a young woman with multiple sclerosis. The V and J genes are TRBV20-1 and TRBJ2-1; TRBD1 agrees at 7 bases. The DNA for the CDR3 is TGCAGTGCTATCAACCGGGACAGCAATGAGCAGTTCTTC. It is translated as CSAINRDSNEQFF.